This is a list of T cell receptor beta chains from one sample in a study of blood T cell repertoires in COVID-19. Measured with immunoSEQ multiplex PCR; TCRdb has only the in-frame clones, and not every one. The data contain hundreds of thousands of clones, around nine tenths of them seen just once; the ten biggest clones take up roughly 9.4%. The material sequenced was PBMCs or T cells enriched from blood (not recorded which). These TCRs come from a woman between 50 and 59 years old who had recovered from COVID-19. CDR3s include the opening cysteine and the closing phenylalanine or tryptophan. The D gene is left open where the match is weak. Clone size is stated in some rows and not others, as once, few, many or a class when expanded.

j_call clone_size v_call d_call cdr3_aa cdr3_nt
TRBJ2-3 . TRBV29-1 TRBD1 CSVGGQGGTDTQYF TGCAGCGTTGGGGGACAGGGTGGGACAGATACGCAGTATTTT
TRBJ1-1 few TRBV5-4 TRBD1 CASSEKTGETEAFF TGTGCCAGCAGCGAAAAGACAGGGGAGACTGAAGCTTTCTTT
TRBJ1-2 . TRBV30 . CAWSVRQGYGYTF TGTGCCTGGAGTGTACGGCAGGGCTATGGCTACACCTTC
TRBJ1-5 . TRBV12-3/TRBV12-4 . CASSLGQHQPQHF TGTGCCAGCAGTTTGGGGCAGCATCAGCCCCAGCATTTT
TRBJ1-1 . TRBV28 . CASSFGQPLAANTEAFF TGTGCCAGCAGTTTTGGACAGCCACTCGCTGCGAACACTGAAGCTTTCTTT
TRBJ1-5 . TRBV6-5 . CASSWRFNQPQHF TGTGCCAGCAGTTGGAGATTCAATCAGCCCCAGCATTTT
TRBJ1-1 . TRBV20-1 . CSASQLRDTEAFF TGCAGTGCTAGTCAGTTGCGGGACACTGAAGCTTTCTTT
TRBJ1-2 . TRBV5-1 . CASSLESGYGYTF TGCGCCAGCAGCTTGGAGTCGGGATATGGCTACACCTTC
TRBJ1-2 . TRBV29-1 . CSVEGGALPGYTF TGCAGCGTTGAAGGTGGGGCTCTGCCTGGCTACACCTTC
TRBJ2-3 . TRBV3-1/TRBV3-2 TRBD2 CASSQASLAGGLSQYF TGTGCCAGCAGCCAAGCGTCGCTAGCGGGGGGGCTTTCGCAGTATTTT
TRBJ1-2 . TRBV5-1 TRBD1 CASSRGQGNHYGYTF TGCGCCAGCAGCAGGGGACAGGGTAACCACTATGGCTACACCTTC
TRBJ1-3 . TRBV7-8 . CASSPPGPGNTIYF TGTGCCAGCAGCCCCCCAGGGCCTGGAAACACCATATATTTT
TRBJ2-2 . TRBV3-1/TRBV3-2 TRBD2 CASSPVVSGAFLTNTGELFF TGTGCCAGCAGCCCTGTGGTTAGCGGGGCGTTCTTAACGAACACCGGGGAGCTGTTTTTT
TRBJ1-2 once TRBV7-8 . CASSPPMTGYGGYGYTF TGTGCCAGCAGCCCACCAATGACAGGCTACGGGGGGTATGGCTACACCTTC
TRBJ1-5 . TRBV25-1 TRBD1 CASSEWGTGNQPQHF TGTGCCAGCAGTGAATGGGGGACAGGCAATCAGCCCCAGCATTTT
TRBJ2-5 . TRBV5-4 . CASSLSVQETQYF TGTGCCAGCAGCTTGTCCGTACAAGAGACCCAGTACTTC
TRBJ1-2 . TRBV27 . CASSRSGGTANYGYTF TGTGCCAGCAGTCGTAGTGGGGGGACTGCTAACTATGGCTACACCTTC
TRBJ1-2 . TRBV18 . CASSPGPAGGYTF TGTGCCAGCTCACCCGGCCCGGCGGGGGGCTACACCTTC
TRBJ1-3 . TRBV2 TRBD1 CASSSDRGRAYTIYF TGTGCCAGCAGTAGCGACAGGGGAAGGGCATACACCATATATTTT
TRBJ1-5 . TRBV19 TRBD1 CASRRRDSWEQPQHF TGTGCCAGTAGAAGGAGGGACAGTTGGGAACAGCCCCAGCATTTT
TRBJ1-1 once TRBV5-4 TRBD1 CASSAAGTGNTEAFF TGTGCCAGCAGCGCGGCCGGGACAGGGAACACTGAAGCTTTCTTT
TRBJ2-5 . TRBV19 TRBD1 CASSNRDRGETQYF TGTGCCAGTAGTAACCGGGACAGGGGGGAGACCCAGTACTTC
TRBJ1-5 . TRBV28 . CASMAGEKGNQPQHF TGTGCCAGCATGGCCGGAGAAAAGGGCAATCAGCCCCAGCATTTT
TRBJ1-4 . TRBV5-1 . CASSVSRATNEKLFF TGCGCCAGCAGCGTCTCACGGGCAACTAATGAAAAACTGTTTTTT
TRBJ2-3 . TRBV3-1/TRBV3-2 TRBD2 CASLTTSGTDTQYF TGTGCCAGCCTTACGACTAGCGGAACAGATACGCAGTATTTT
TRBJ1-1 . TRBV2 TRBD1 CASSYTGVGTTEAFF TGTGCCAGCAGTTATACAGGGGTTGGGACCACTGAAGCTTTCTTT
TRBJ1-2 once TRBV6-5 TRBD1 CASSYAGQGSNYGYTF TGTGCCAGCAGTTACGCTGGACAGGGATCGAACTATGGCTACACCTTC
TRBJ2-7 . TRBV5-4 TRBD1 CASSFGQGGVYEQYF TGTGCCAGCAGCTTCGGACAGGGGGGAGTCTACGAGCAGTACTTC
TRBJ1-5 . TRBV6-5 . CASSPYGNQPQHF TGTGCCAGCAGTCCTTATGGCAATCAGCCCCAGCATTTT
TRBJ2-7 . TRBV11-2 TRBD2 CASSSSGLAGGSYEQYF TGTGCCAGCAGCTCCTCAGGACTAGCTGGGGGGTCCTACGAGCAGTACTTC
TRBJ1-4 once TRBV2 TRBD1 CASSLYRDRGFEKLFF TGTGCCAGCAGTCTATACCGGGACAGGGGATTCGAAAAACTGTTTTTT
TRBJ1-1 few TRBV28 TRBD1 CASSLLGQGTTEAFF TGTGCCAGCAGTTTGTTGGGACAGGGGACCACTGAAGCTTTCTTT
TRBJ1-5 . TRBV30 . CAWSVGHGNQPQHF TGTGCCTGGAGTGTAGGACATGGCAATCAGCCCCAGCATTTT
TRBJ1-2 . TRBV3-1/TRBV3-2 . CASSQVFRSDGYTF TGTGCCAGCAGCCAAGTTTTTCGTTCGGATGGCTACACCTTC
TRBJ2-1 . TRBV29-1 TRBD2 CSVEFSLTGGYNEQFF TGCAGCGTTGAATTCTCTTTGACGGGGGGTTACAATGAGCAGTTCTTC
TRBJ1-1 once TRBV6-5 TRBD1 CAASGTGGAGAFF TGTGCTGCATCCGGGACAGGGGGCGCCGGGGCTTTCTTT
TRBJ1-2 . TRBV9 TRBD1 CASSPRPGQVTQGYTF TGTGCCAGCAGCCCCCGGCCGGGACAGGTTACACAAGGCTACACCTTC
TRBJ1-5 . TRBV5-1 . CASEGGGEDRNQPQHF TGCGCCAGCGAGGGAGGAGGGGAGGACCGCAATCAGCCCCAGCATTTT
TRBJ2-3 once TRBV7-9 . CASSGAVVTGTDTQYF TGTGCCAGCAGCGGGGCAGTGGTGACGGGCACAGATACGCAGTATTTT
TRBJ2-1 . TRBV5-5 TRBD2 CASSPTSGGPNEQFF TGTGCCAGCAGCCCTACTAGCGGGGGGCCCAATGAGCAGTTCTTC
TRBJ1-1 . TRBV23-1 TRBD1 CASSNRQGGSPRPYTEAFF TGCGCCAGCAGCAATAGACAGGGAGGATCTCCAAGGCCTTACACTGAAGCTTTCTTT
TRBJ1-2 . TRBV3-1/TRBV3-2 . CASSQESGVGYGYTF TGTGCCAGCAGCCAAGAATCAGGGGTCGGCTATGGCTACACCTTC
TRBJ2-1 once TRBV7-8 . CASSPYTGNGDNEQFF TGTGCCAGCAGCCCCTATACAGGGAATGGAGACAATGAGCAGTTCTTC
TRBJ1-1 . TRBV7-8 . CASSLASNMNTEAFF TGTGCCAGCAGCTTAGCGTCGAACATGAACACTGAAGCTTTCTTT
TRBJ1-2 . TRBV4-3 TRBD1 CASSQDAGQGGYGYTF TGCGCCAGCAGCCAAGATGCAGGACAGGGGGGCTATGGCTACACCTTC
TRBJ2-7 . TRBV7-8 . CASSPQRLASEQYF TGTGCCAGCAGCCCTCAGAGGCTGGCCTCCGAGCAGTACTTC
TRBJ2-5 . TRBV6-5 . CASSSRGLETQYF TGTGCCAGCAGCAGCAGGGGATTGGAGACCCAGTACTTC
TRBJ2-7 . TRBV19 TRBD1 CASSMGQGVYEQYF TGTGCCAGTAGCATGGGACAGGGGGTCTACGAGCAGTACTTC
TRBJ1-1 . TRBV19 . CASSQTDNWGTEAFF TGTGCCAGTAGTCAGACAGATAACTGGGGCACTGAAGCTTTCTTT
TRBJ1-1 . TRBV2 . CASSEALSTVLTEAFF TGTGCCAGCAGTGAAGCGCTTAGCACGGTGCTCACTGAAGCTTTCTTT